Presented here are 6 T cell receptor beta chains from one specimen sequenced in a study of T cells after yellow fever vaccination. TCRdb fed the 5' RACE reads into MiXCR, producing one record per CDR3 protein. The sample includes hundreds of thousands of distinct CDR3 sequences, 12% of them seen just once. Sequencing used PBMCs, obtained on the day of the yellow fever booster vaccination. These receptors were obtained from a man aged 25 to 40 who received the YFV17D yellow fever vaccine.

This clonotype was detected a few times. V usage is TRBV18 and J usage is TRBJ2-7; D is unresolved. Germline lookup yields CDR1 KGHSH and CDR2 LQKENI. Trimming cost V 1 base and J 1 base, with 11 bases left between them. This CDR3 contains 15 residues. The CDR3 here is CASSPRNWRSYEQYF. The DNA for the CDR3 is TGTGCCAGCTCACCACGAAACTGGAGATCCTACGAGCAGTACTTC. Complete variable domain (other parts from reference TRBV18 and TRBJ2-7): NAGVMQNPRHLVRRRGQEARLRCSPMKGHSHVYWYRQLPEEGLKFMVYLQKENIIDESGMPKERFSAEFPKEGPSILRIQQVVRGDSAAYFCASSPRNWRSYEQYFGPGTRLTVT.

The chain joins TRBV7-9 to TRBJ1-5; D gene unclear. Germline CDR1 SEHNR, CDR2 FQNEAQ (reference sequence). The V end lost 4 bases, the J end lost 7 bases, and 14 bases lay between the germline ends. This CDR3 region has 14 residues. CDR3 in DNA: TGTGCCAGCAGCTCTCATGAGGGCGGACAGCCCCAGCATTTT. This codes for CASSSHEGGQPQHF.

The chain carries TRBV29-1 and TRBJ2-7, with 10 bases that match TRBD1. V lost 7 bases and J lost 0; bases outside the gene matches: 12. The CDR3 spans 16 residues. Germline V gene sequence: CDR1 SQVTM, CDR2 ANQGSEA. The CDR3 bases are TGCAGCGCCCACGTTGGGGACAGGGGTCCCTCCTACGAGCAGTACTTC. Protein sequence: CSAHVGDRGPSYEQYF.

The chain joins TRBV20-1 to TRBJ1-1; possible D gene TRBD1, 6 bases. V was shortened by 6 bases and J by 3 bases, with 17 bases between the two germline ends. The CDR3 is 14 residues long. CDR1 and CDR2 (germline): DFQATT, SNEGSKA (reference sequence). The CDR3 here is CSARSRGADTEAFF. The CDR3 DNA is TGCAGTGCAAGGTCCCGGGGGGCCGACACTGAAGCTTTCTTT.

The rearrangement uses TRBV5-1 and TRBJ2-5; D is possibly TRBD2 (6 bases). The length of the CDR3 is 14 residues. With 3 bases removed from V and 2 bases from J, the gap between germline ends came to 11 bases. Germline CDR1 reads SGHRS; CDR2 reads YFSETQ. The CDR3 DNA follows: TGCGCCAGCAGCTCCGGGACTGAGCAAGAGACCCAGTACTTC. Translation gives CASSSGTEQETQYF.

As DNA, the CDR3 is TGTGCCAGCAGCGTATCGGCAGGGAGACACTACGAGCAGTACTTC. It translates to CASSVSAGRHYEQYF. The chain employs TRBV9 and TRBJ2-7; either TRBD1 or TRBD2 may supply D (5 bases each). Trimming removed 1 base from V and 3 bases from J, with 14 bases in between. Per the germline V gene, CDR1 is SGDLS and CDR2 is YYNGEE. The CDR3 has 15 residues.